Shown below are 10 T cell receptor beta chains from a single sample sequenced in a study of T cell responses to AZD1222 COVID-19 vaccine. Data came from immunoSEQ multiplex PCR; TCRdb stores just in-frame clones and leaves some out. The data contain approximately 150,000 clones, over 75% of them singletons. This sample comprised peripheral blood, obtained on day 0 of AZD1222 vaccination. The receptors stem from an adult in good health.

The J gene is TRBJ2-2, the V gene TRBV5-1; D not certain. Trimming removed 1 base at V and 2 bases at J, with 6 bases between. Germline V CDR1 and CDR2: SGHRS, YFSETQ. The CDR3 loop spans 14 amino acids. This chain's CDR3 is CASSLLVNTGELFF. CDR3 coding DNA: TGCGCCAGCAGCTTGTTGGTCAACACCGGGGAGCTGTTTTTT. The full variable domain, in which reference TRBV5-1 and TRBJ2-2 provide the parts outside the CDR3, is KAGVTQTPRYLIKTRGQQVTLSCSPISGHRSVSWYQQTPGQGLQFLFEYFSETQRNKGNFPGRFSGRQFSNSRSEMNVSTLELGDSALYLCASSLLVNTGELFFGEGSRLTVL.

The chain recombines TRBV6-5 with TRBJ2-3, with D unclear. This CDR3 comprises 13 residues. CDR1 and CDR2 from the germline V gene are MNHEY and SVGAGI. The V gene lost 6 bases and the J gene lost 4 bases, with 11 bases spanning the gap. The chain's CDR3 is CASSAIPADTQYF. CDR3 in DNA: TGTGCCAGCAGCGCGATCCCCGCAGATACGCAGTATTTT.

J is TRBJ2-7 and V is TRBV27, with TRBD2 identical over 7 bases. CDR1 is MNHEY, CDR2 SMNVEV, per germline (reference sequence). The CDR3 extends over 18 amino acids. The junction had 12 bases not matched to a gene; V was cut back by 0 bases and J by 1 base. The DNA for the CDR3 is TGTGCCAGCAGTTTATCTTCCCCGTGGGAGGGAGAATCCTACGAGCAGTACTTC. It yields the protein CASSLSSPWEGESYEQYF.

This chain connects TRBV5-1 to TRBJ2-5; the D is unclear. V lost 4 bases, J lost 0 bases, and 10 bases lay in between. This CDR3 has 14 amino acids. Germline CDR1 SGHRS, CDR2 YFSETQ. The DNA of the CDR3 is TGCGCCAGCAGCGCGGCCGGGTACCAAGAGACCCAGTACTTC. Protein: CASSAAGYQETQYF. Complete variable domain (other parts from reference TRBV5-1 and TRBJ2-5): KAGVTQTPRYLIKTRGQQVTLSCSPISGHRSVSWYQQTPGQGLQFLFEYFSETQRNKGNFPGRFSGRQFSNSRSEMNVSTLELGDSALYLCASSAAGYQETQYFGPGTRLLVL.

The V gene is TRBV30, the J gene TRBJ1-6; D gene uncertain. The germline V gene has CDR1 GTSNPN and CDR2 SVGIG (reference sequence). The CDR3 extends over 11 amino acids. V lost 1 base to trimming and J lost 7 bases, with 2 bases between them. CDR3 DNA sequence: TGTGCCTGGAGTGACAATTCACCCCTCCACTTT. Translated, it gives CAWSDNSPLHF.

The V call is TRBV4-1, the J call TRBJ1-2; D remains unclear. Germline-derived CDR1 and CDR2 are MGHRA and YSYEKL. The CDR3 consists of 14 residues. V lost 0 bases and J 2 bases, leaving 7 bases between the germline ends. CDR3 DNA sequence: TGCGCCAGCAGCCAAGACCTGACGAACTATGGCTACACCTTC. Translation gives CASSQDLTNYGYTF.

This rearrangement joins TRBV19 to TRBJ2-5; 8 bases fit TRBD1. Trimming took 0 bases from V and 6 from J; bases not matched to a gene: 6. The CDR3 loop spans 15 amino acids. CDR1 and CDR2 from the germline V gene are LNHDA and SQIVND (reference sequence). In nucleotides, the CDR3 is TGTGCCAGTAGTATAGAAGAAACAGGGGGAAAGACCCAGTACTTC. This translates into CASSIEETGGKTQYF. Variable domain in full (rest from reference TRBV19 and TRBJ2-5): DGGITQSPKYLFRKEGQNVTLSCEQNLNHDAMYWYRQDPGQGLRLIYYSQIVNDFQKGDIAEGYSVSREKKESFPLTVTSAQKNPTAFYLCASSIEETGGKTQYFGPGTRLLVL.

The chain combines TRBV3-1 (or the pseudogene TRBV3-2) with TRBJ2-3, with D possibly being TRBD1 or TRBD2 (6 bases each). CDR1 LGHDT and CDR2 YNNKEL come from the germline V gene (reference sequence). V gave up 4 bases and J gave up 6 bases, with 17 bases separating them. This CDR3 has 15 amino acids. CDR3 loop: CASSRVRGDGDTQYF. CDR3 DNA sequence: TGTGCCAGCAGCCGGGTAAGGGGGGACGGTGATACGCAGTATTTT.

The rearrangement links TRBV6-1 to TRBJ1-5, with a tentative D call TRBD1 (5 bases). CDR3 length: 15 amino acids. V was trimmed by 3 bases and J by 1 base, leaving 10 bases between them. From germline, CDR1 is MNHNS and CDR2 SASEGT. The CDR3 is CASSEGGVSNQPQHF. The CDR3 region has the DNA TGTGCCAGCAGTGAGGGGGGGGTGAGCAATCAGCCCCAGCATTTT.

This sequence joins TRBV18 and TRBJ2-5; D is undetermined. V dropped 3 bases and J dropped 5 bases, with 10 bases sitting between them. Germline V gene data show CDR1 as KGHSH and CDR2 as LQKENI. This CDR3 comprises 13 residues. The DNA for the CDR3 is TGTGCCAGCTCACCGCTGCAATCTGAGACCCAGTACTTC. Protein product: CASSPLQSETQYF.